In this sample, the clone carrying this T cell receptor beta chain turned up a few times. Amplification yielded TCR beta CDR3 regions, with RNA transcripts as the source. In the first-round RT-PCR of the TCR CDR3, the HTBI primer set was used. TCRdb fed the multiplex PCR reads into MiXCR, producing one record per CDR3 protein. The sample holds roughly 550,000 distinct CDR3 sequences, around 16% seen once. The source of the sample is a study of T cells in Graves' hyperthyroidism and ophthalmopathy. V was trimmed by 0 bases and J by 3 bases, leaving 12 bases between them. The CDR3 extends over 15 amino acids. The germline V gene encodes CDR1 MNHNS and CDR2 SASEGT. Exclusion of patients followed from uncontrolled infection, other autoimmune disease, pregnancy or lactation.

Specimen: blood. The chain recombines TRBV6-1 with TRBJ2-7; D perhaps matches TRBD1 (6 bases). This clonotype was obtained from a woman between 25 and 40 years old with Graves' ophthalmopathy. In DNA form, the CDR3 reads TGTGCCAGCAGTGAAGCTCGACAGGATCTCTACGAGCAGTACTTC. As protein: CASSEARQDLYEQYF.